This T cell receptor (beta chain) was captured in a study of a mutant IDH1 vaccine in newly diagnosed glioma (TCRdb year 2021). Context from the whole study: Patients received eight vaccinations in weeks 1, 3, 5, 7, 11, 15, 19 and 23, corresponding to visits V03 through V10. Vaccination was initiated 4-6 weeks after radiotherapy alone, or concurrently with temozolomide cycles in the chemotherapy-containing groups. Peripheral blood samples were drawn at six visits, namely V03 (baseline), V05, V07, V10, V12 and V13. Before enrollment, most patients had been given radiochemotherapy with temozolomide as standard therapy, while the rest had received either radiotherapy alone or temozolomide alone. For exploratory analyses, under 30 treated patients had longitudinal TCRB deep sequencing done wherever samples were available. Of the approximately 29 treated patients, 62.5% were male and around 40% were female, and a mean age of roughly 41 years was recorded. Overall study results and their limits: No apparent relationship was observed between pseudoprogression and alterations in the top peripheral T cell clonotypes detected by TCRB sequencing. PBMC samples for TCRB deep sequencing were selected based on availability. Immune responses induced by the vaccine were seen in over 90% of patients across multiple MHC alleles. It was noted by the authors that analyses of patient blood samples could not be reproduced owing to sample limitations.

Notes on this clone: It lacks a known antigen. Within one base of it there is no much larger clone, and no base qualities were kept.

The sample's time point, from its label and the paper: week 11, during vaccination. Each vaccine dose was 300 ug of a 20-mer mutant IDH1 peptide in Montanide, given subcutaneously with topical imiquimod. Donors had newly diagnosed WHO grade 3 or 4 IDH1-mutant astrocytomas with loss of nuclear ATRX. The samples were drawn from NOA16, a multicentre, single-arm, open-label phase I trial in Germany that tested a mutant IDH1 peptide vaccine in humans for the first time. The DNeasy Blood and Tissue Kit was used to extract genomic DNA from EDTA blood for TCRB sequencing. V is cut back by 6 bases and J by 8 bases, with 5 bases in the junction unmatched. There are 14 amino acids in the CDR3, from cysteine to phenylalanine inclusive. The read is trimmed to its CDR3 DNA, 42 bases read in frame from base 1. CDR1 and CDR2 are read off the germline V gene as SNHLY and FYNNEI. Library generation was performed with the immunoSEQ multiplex PCR assay. The hsTCRB Kit was used according to the manufacturer's protocol to amplify rearranged TCR beta chain sequences. Sequencing of TCRB libraries was carried out on an Illumina MiSeq. Regarding the original processing steps: The kit vendor's proprietary platform handled demultiplexing, trimming and gene mapping. TCRdb retrieved this table from immuneACCESS and kept in-frame rearrangements only. Not all clones are present; in checked studies, unresolved V genes account for under half, and no reason is known for the remainder. V and J calls and clone size are given by that table; D and trimming were obtained from the DNA. For this sample the table gives roughly 70,000 clones, of which approximately 84% were detected only once. The ten largest clones represent around 8.3% of the sample.

The V and J segments used are TRBV2 and TRBJ1-4, with 11 bases matching TRBD1. The sequence was collected from a woman aged 45-60 years with glioma. The sample was PBMCs, taken from a glioma patient whose treatment included an IDH1 peptide vaccine. The DNA sequence follows: TGTGCCAGCAGACCCGGGACAGGGGGGGAAAAACTGTTTTTT. Its translation reads: CASRPGTGGEKLFF.